The source of this T cell receptor (beta chain) is a study of control samples from healthy donors and cancer patients. The method was immunoSEQ multiplex PCR; TCRdb's version includes in-frame clones alone and lacks a portion of them. The sample lists approximately 160,000 clones; around 93% were seen once. The CDR3 covers 14 residues. Deletions cut 2 bases from V and 3 bases from J, with 10 bases between. From germline, CDR1 is SGHAT and CDR2 FQNNGV. A single count supports this clone. The sample was blood. This chain uses TRBV11-2 with TRBJ1-2, with no clear D. The source of this sequence is a woman in her sixties in good health. The CDR3 region is CASSLPSSYYGYTF. The CDR3 nucleotides are TGTGCCAGCAGCTTACCCTCTTCATACTATGGCTACACCTTC.